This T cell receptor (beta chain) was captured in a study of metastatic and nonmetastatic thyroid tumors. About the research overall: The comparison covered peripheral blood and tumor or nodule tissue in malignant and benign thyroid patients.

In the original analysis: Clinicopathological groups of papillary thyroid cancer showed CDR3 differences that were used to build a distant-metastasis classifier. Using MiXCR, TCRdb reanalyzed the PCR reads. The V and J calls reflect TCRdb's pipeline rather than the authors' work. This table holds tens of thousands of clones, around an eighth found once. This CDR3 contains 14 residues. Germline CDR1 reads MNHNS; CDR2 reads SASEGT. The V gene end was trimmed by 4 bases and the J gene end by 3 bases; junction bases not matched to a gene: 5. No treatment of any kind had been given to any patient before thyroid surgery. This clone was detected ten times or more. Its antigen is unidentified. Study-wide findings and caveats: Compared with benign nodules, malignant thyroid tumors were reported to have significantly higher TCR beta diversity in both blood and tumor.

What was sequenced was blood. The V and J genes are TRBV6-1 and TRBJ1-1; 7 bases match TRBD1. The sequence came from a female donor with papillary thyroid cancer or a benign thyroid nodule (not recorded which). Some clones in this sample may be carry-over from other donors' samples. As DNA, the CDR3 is TGTGCCAGCAGTGTAAGACAGGGAGACACTGAAGCTTTCTTT. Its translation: CASSVRQGDTEAFF.